This T cell receptor beta chain was captured by sequencing in a study of neurological immune-mediated disorders. This clonotype was recorded many times. TCRdb redid the calling of the 5' RACE reads with MiXCR, one entry per CDR3 protein. Seen here are tens of thousands of distinct CDR3 sequences, 3.3% observed once, and the top ten hold 6% to 9%. Trimming left V 3 bases short and J 7 bases short, with 18 bases between. This CDR3 has 14 residues. Per germline, CDR1 DFQATT and CDR2 SNEGSKA (reference sequence). This sequence joins TRBV20-1 and TRBJ1-1, with a tentative D call TRBD1 (6 bases). The sample consisted of PBMCs. The TCR originated in a woman aged 25 to 39 with multiple sclerosis. The CDR3 nucleotides read TGCAGTGCTAGTACCGGGGGCGGGTGGAATGAAGCTTTCTTT. The encoded protein is CSASTGGGWNEAFF.